Here is one T cell receptor (beta chain) with its context. The antigen is unknown. Sequencing was performed with immunoSEQ multiplex PCR; in TCRdb, only in-frame clones are kept and a portion is missing. Of 130,000 or so clones listed, roughly nine tenths are singletons. V lost 1 base to trimming and J lost 8 bases, with 15 bases between them. The germline CDR1 and CDR2 sequences are SGHDT and YYEEEE. The CDR3 is 15 residues long. This record comes from a study of T cell responses to AZD1222 COVID-19 vaccine. Points from the study as a whole: Baseline antibody screening turned up just 6 or 7 seropositive AZD1222 recipients. Donors were chiefly white British, with a greater number of females, and clonal diversity was perhaps underestimated. Unmutated variant regions are reportedly the target of nearly half of TCRs that are spike-specific. Vaccine-associated CD4 TCRs spanned spike, dominant at 160-218 and 743-854.

The sequence came from an adult in good health. Sequenced here: peripheral blood, sampled on day 0 of AZD1222 vaccination. The chain joins TRBV5-6 to TRBJ1-4; no firm D call. In nucleotides, the CDR3 is TGTGCCAGCAGCTTGAGGAGGCTGGGTGGAGAAAAACTGTTTTTT. This translates into CASSLRRLGGEKLFF.